A single TCR beta chain is shown here with its context. The antigen is not known. This specimen comes from a study of graft-versus-host responses after intestinal transplantation. About the research overall: Recipients across the board were started on anti-thymocyte globulin induction, then kept on tacrolimus and steroids for 2 to 4 years.

The method was immunoSEQ multiplex PCR; TCRdb's version includes in-frame clones alone and lacks a portion of them. The data contain tens of thousands of clones, about nine tenths of them singletons. This CDR3 contains 13 residues. V was trimmed by 6 bases and J by 9 bases, leaving 18 bases between them. Germline V gene sequence: CDR1 WNHNN, CDR2 SYGVQD (reference sequence). V is TRBV10-1 and J is TRBJ2-7; D gene unclear. Sequenced here: unstimulated CD8+ T cells sorted from spleen or lymph node cells, sampled before intestinal transplant. The TCR was taken from a human donor who received an intestinal transplant. The CDR3 protein is CASSDGLQDRQYF. As DNA, the CDR3 is TGCGCCAGCAGCGACGGTCTCCAAGATAGGCAGTACTTC.